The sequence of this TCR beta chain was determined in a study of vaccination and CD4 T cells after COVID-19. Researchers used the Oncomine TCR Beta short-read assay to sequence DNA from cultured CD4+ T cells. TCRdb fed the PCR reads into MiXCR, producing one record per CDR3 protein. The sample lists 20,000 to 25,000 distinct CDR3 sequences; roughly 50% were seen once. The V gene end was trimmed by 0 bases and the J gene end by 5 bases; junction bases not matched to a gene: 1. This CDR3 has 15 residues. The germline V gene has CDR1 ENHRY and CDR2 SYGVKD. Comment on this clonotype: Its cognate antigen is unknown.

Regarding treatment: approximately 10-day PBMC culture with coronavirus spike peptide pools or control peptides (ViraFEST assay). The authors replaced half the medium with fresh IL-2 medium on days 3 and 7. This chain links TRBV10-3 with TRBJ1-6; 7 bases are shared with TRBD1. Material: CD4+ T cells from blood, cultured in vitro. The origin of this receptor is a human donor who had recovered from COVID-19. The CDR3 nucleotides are TGTGCCATCAGTGAGTCGACAGGGAATAATTCACCCCTCCACTTT. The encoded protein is CAISESTGNNSPLHF.